The rows below give T cell receptor beta chains drawn from one sample of a study of T cell responses to AZD1222 COVID-19 vaccine. TCRdb's table, derived via immunoSEQ multiplex PCR, lists solely in-frame clones and lacks some. The sample has 150,000 or so clones; around 91% are singletons. Sequencing was performed on peripheral blood, taken on day 0 of AZD1222 vaccination. These receptors were collected from an adult in good health. CDR3s include the opening cysteine and the closing phenylalanine or tryptophan.

TRBJ2-1 TRBV27 CASSLAGVNNEQFF
TRBJ2-5 TRBV5-4 CASSPGGSGDPRAQYF
TRBJ1-5 TRBV7-2 CASSLISGGNQPQHF
TRBJ2-3 TRBV10-1 CASGNRGTDTQYF
TRBJ1-1 TRBV11-3 CASSPRPRENTEAFF
TRBJ2-1 TRBV7-2 CASSPAGGLGNEQFF
TRBJ1-1 TRBV19 CASSPSLGGTEAFF
TRBJ2-3 TRBV9 CASSNTDTQYF
TRBJ2-1 TRBV24-1 CATRPGTSESNEQFF
TRBJ1-5 TRBV19 CASSQTGGGNQPQHF
TRBJ1-2 TRBV28 CATLASRGGNYGYTF
TRBJ2-7 TRBV9 CASSKDGRSSYEQYF
TRBJ2-7 TRBV14 CASSHPTSGSLYEQYF
TRBJ1-1 TRBV5-4 CASSLNTEAFF
TRBJ2-7 TRBV3-1/TRBV3-2 CASSQHGGLLVEQYF
TRBJ2-5 TRBV28 CASSYEGPETQYF
TRBJ2-5 TRBV6-2/TRBV6-3 CASSLGQATYQETQYF
TRBJ1-2 TRBV5-6 CASSLQRLRNYGYTF
TRBJ1-2 TRBV28 CASSSRQGVGYGYTF
TRBJ2-7 TRBV7-9 CASSSYRALQGADEQYF
TRBJ2-7 TRBV6-5 CASSSYTGSAYEQYF
TRBJ2-5 TRBV9 CASSVESSGMRETQYF
TRBJ1-2 TRBV28 CASSFSSGYTF
TRBJ2-7 TRBV2 CASDPGSPSYEQYF
TRBJ2-1 TRBV6-6 CASSRTSGSGYNEQFF
TRBJ1-2 TRBV18 CASSPGPNYGYTF
TRBJ1-1 TRBV6-1 CASSEADWNTEAFF
TRBJ2-7 TRBV28 CASSIERDSYEQYF
TRBJ2-3 TRBV5-4 CASSLDRVKASTDTQYF
TRBJ1-5 TRBV13 CASNHSAGNQPQHF
TRBJ2-3 TRBV2 CASSDPREEFTQYF
TRBJ1-1 TRBV7-8 CASSIDTEAFF
TRBJ2-7 TRBV7-6 CASSLTAGGLYEQYF
TRBJ1-4 TRBV5-5 CASSFGRSNEKLFF
TRBJ2-3 TRBV10-1 CASSESLSRDTDTQYF
TRBJ2-2 TRBV5-4 CASSVYGTSGLAGELFF
TRBJ2-5 TRBV6-5 CASTPPGWETQYF
TRBJ2-1 TRBV29-1 CSVEGTSGRSSYNEQFF
TRBJ1-2 TRBV5-1 CASSLGTGGDGYTF
TRBJ2-5 TRBV28 CASRDSQETQYF
TRBJ2-1 TRBV10-2 CASSEERGYNEQFF
TRBJ1-5 TRBV5-8 CASSPGHSTSLNQPQHF
TRBJ2-7 TRBV7-8 CASSFGGSYEQYF